The T cell receptor (beta chain) under discussion was sequenced for a study of CD8+CD57+ T cells in acquired aplastic anemia. CDR3 length equals 19 residues. Per the germline V gene, CDR1 is SGHAT and CDR2 is FQDESV (reference sequence). Unmatched junction bases numbered 12, after V lost 2 bases and J lost 0 bases. This clonotype has just a few counts. Antigen specificity is unknown. All patients picked for sequencing had shown, by flow cytometry, an expansion of CD8+CD57+ cells. Genomic DNA, serving as template, underwent TCR beta VDJ and CDR3 profiling. Using its own MiXCR run on the reads, TCRdb lists one record per CDR3 protein. The repertoire holds around 500,000 distinct CDR3 sequences, over 25% seen once, with around 0.82% in the top ten. Whole-study findings and limits: Patients and controls shared 25 to 35 CD8+ CDR3 sequences, which appeared highly expressed in patients and within their immunodominant clones.

The V and J genes are TRBV11-1 and TRBJ1-3, with 8 bases that match TRBD1. This TCR was sampled from a human donor with aplastic anemia. Sequencing was carried out using sorted CD4+, CD8+, or CD8+CD57+ T cells (not recorded which) from PBMCs. In DNA, the CDR3 is TGTGCCAGCAGCTTATTTCTACAGGACAGGGTTTACTCTGGAAACACCATATATTTT. Encoded protein: CASSLFLQDRVYSGNTIYF.